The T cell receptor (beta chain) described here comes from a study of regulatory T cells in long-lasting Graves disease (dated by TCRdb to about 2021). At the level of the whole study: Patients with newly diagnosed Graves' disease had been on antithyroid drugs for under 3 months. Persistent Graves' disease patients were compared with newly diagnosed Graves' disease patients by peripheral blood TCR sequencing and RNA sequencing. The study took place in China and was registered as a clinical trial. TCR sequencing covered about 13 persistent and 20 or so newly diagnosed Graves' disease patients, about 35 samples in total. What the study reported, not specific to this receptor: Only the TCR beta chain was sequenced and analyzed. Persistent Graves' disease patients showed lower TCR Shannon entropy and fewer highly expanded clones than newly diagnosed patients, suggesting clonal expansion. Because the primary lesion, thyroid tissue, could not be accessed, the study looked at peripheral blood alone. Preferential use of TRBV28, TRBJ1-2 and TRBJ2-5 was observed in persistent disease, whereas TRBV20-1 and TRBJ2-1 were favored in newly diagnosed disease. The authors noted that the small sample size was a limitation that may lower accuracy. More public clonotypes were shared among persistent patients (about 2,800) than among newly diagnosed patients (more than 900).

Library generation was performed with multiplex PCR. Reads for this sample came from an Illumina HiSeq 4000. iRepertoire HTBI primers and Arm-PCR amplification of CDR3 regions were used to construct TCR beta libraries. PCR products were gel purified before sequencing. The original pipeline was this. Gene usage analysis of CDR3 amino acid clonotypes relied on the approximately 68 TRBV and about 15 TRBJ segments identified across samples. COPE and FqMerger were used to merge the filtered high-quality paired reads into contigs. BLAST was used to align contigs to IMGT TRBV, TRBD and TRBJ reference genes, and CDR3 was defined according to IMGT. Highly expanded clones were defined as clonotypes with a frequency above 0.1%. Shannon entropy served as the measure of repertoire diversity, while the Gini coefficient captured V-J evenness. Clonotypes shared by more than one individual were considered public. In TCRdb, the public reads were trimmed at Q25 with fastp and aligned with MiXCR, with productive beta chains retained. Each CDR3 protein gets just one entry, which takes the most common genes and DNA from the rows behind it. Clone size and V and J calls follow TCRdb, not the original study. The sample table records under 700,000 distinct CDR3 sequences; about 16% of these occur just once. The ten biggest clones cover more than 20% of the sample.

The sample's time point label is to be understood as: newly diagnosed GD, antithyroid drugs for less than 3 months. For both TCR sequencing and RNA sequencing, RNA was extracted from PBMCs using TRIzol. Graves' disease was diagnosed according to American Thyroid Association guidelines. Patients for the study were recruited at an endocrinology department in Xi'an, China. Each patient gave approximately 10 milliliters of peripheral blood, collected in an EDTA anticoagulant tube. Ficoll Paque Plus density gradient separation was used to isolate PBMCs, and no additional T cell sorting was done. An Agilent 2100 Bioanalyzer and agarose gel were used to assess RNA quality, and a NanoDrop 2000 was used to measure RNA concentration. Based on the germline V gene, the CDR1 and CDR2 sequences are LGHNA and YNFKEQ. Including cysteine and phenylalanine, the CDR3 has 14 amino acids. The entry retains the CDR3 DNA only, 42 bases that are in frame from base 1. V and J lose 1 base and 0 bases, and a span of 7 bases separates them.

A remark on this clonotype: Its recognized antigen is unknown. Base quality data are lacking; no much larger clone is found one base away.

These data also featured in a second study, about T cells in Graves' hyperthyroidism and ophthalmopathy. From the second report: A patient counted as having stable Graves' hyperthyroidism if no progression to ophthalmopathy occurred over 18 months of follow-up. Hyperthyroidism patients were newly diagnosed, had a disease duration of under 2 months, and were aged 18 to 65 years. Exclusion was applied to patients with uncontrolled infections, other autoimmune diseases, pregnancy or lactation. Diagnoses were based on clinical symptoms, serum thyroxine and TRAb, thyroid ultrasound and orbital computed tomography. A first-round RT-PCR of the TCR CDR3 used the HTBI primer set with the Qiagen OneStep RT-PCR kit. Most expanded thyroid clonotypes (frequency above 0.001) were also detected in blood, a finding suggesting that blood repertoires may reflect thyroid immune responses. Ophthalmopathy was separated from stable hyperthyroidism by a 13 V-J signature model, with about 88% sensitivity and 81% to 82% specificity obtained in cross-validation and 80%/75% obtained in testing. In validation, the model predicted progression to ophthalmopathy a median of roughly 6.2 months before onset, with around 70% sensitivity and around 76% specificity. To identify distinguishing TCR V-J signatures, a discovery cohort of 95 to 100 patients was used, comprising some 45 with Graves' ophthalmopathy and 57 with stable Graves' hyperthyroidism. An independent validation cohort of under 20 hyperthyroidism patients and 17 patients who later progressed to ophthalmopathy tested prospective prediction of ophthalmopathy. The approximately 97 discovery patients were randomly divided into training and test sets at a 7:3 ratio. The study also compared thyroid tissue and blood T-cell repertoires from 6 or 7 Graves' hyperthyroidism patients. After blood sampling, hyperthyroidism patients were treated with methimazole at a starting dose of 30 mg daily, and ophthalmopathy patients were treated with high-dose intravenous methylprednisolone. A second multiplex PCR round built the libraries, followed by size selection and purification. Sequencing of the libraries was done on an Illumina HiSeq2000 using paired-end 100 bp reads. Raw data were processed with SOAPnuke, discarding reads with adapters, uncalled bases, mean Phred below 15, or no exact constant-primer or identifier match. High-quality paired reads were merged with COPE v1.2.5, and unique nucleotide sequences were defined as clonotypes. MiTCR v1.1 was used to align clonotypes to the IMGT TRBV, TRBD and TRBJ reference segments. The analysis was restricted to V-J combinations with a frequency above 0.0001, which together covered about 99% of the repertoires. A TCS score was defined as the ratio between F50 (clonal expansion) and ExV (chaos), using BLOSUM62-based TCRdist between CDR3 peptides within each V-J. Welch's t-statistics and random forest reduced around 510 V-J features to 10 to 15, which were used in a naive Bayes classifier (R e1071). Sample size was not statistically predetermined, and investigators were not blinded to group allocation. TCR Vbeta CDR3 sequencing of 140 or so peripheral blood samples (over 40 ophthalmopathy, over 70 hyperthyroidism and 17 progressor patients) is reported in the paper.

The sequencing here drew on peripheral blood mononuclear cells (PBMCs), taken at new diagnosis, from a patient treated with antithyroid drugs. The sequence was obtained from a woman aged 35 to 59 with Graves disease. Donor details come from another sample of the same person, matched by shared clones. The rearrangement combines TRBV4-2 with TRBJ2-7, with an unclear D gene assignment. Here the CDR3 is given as CASSQARSSYEQYF. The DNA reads TGTGCCAGCAGCCAAGCCAGGAGCTCCTACGAGCAGTACTTC.